This T cell receptor (beta chain) comes out of a study of T cell responses to AZD1222 COVID-19 vaccine. The germline V gene encodes CDR1 MNHEY and CDR2 SVGAGI. V lost 0 bases, J lost 11 bases, and 5 bases stayed unmatched. The CDR3 loop spans 14 amino acids. Profiled with immunoSEQ multiplex PCR; TCRdb holds only in-frame clones, not every one. Of about 150,000 clones in the sample, roughly 90% are singletons; the top ten hold 2.5% to 4%. Whole-study findings and limits: The study identified only five to seven AZD1222 recipients as seropositive at baseline.

Note on this clone: Its target is unknown.

This material consisted of peripheral blood, taken 28 days after the second AZD1222 dose. The receptor comes from an adult who received the AZD1222 COVID-19 vaccine. V and J are TRBV6-5 and TRBJ1-4; 8 bases are shared with TRBD1. The DNA for the CDR3 is TGTGCCAGCAGTTACTCGCCAGGGGGCGGGAAACTGTTTTTT. Translated, it gives CASSYSPGGGKLFF.